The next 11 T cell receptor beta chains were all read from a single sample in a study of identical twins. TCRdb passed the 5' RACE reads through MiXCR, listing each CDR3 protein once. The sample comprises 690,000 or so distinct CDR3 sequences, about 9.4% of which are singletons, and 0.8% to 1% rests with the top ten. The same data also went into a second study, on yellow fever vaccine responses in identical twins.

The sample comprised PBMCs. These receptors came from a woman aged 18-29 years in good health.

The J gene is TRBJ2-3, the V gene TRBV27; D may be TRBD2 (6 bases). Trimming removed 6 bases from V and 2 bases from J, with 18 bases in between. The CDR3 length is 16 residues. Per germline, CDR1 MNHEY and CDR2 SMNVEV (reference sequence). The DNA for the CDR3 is TGTGCCAGCAGCCCGGGATCGGGGGTTCTCACAGATACGCAGTATTTT. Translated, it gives CASSPGSGVLTDTQYF.

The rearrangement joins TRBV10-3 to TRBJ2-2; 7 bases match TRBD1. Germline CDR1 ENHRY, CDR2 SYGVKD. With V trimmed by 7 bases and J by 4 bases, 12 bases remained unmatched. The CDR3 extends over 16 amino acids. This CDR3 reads CAIKGARDATTGELFF. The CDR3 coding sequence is TGTGCCATCAAGGGGGCCCGTGACGCAACCACCGGGGAGCTGTTTTTT.

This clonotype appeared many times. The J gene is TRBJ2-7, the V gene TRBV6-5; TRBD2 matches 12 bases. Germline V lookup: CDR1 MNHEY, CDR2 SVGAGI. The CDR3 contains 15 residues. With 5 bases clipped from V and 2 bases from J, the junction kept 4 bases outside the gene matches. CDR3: CASSVLAGGTYEQYF. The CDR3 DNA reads TGTGCCAGCAGTGTACTAGCGGGGGGTACCTACGAGCAGTACTTC.

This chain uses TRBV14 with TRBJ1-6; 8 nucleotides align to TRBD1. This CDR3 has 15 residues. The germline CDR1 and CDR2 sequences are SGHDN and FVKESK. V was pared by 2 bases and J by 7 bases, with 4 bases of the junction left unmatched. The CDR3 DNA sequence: TGTGCCAGCAGCCAATTACAGGGGGGAAATTCACCCCTCCACTTT. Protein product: CASSQLQGGNSPLHF.

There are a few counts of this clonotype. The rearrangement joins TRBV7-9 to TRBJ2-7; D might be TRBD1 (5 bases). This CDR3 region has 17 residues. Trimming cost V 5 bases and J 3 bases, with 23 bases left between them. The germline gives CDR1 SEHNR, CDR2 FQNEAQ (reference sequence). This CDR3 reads CASSQAPGDSRLYEQYF. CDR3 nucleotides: TGTGCCAGCAGCCAAGCCCCAGGCGACAGCCGCCTCTACGAGCAGTACTTC.

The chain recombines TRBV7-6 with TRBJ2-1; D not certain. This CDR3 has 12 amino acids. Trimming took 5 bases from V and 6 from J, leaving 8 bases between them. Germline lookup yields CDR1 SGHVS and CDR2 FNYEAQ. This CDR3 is CASSTYSNEQFF. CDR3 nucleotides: TGTGCCAGCAGCACCTACAGCAATGAGCAGTTCTTC.

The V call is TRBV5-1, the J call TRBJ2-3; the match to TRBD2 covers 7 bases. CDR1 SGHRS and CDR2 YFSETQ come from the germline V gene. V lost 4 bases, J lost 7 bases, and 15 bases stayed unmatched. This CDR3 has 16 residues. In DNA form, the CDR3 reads TGCGCCAGCAGCCCGGTTGCGGGAGTTAGTACGAATACGCAGTATTTT. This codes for CASSPVAGVSTNTQYF.

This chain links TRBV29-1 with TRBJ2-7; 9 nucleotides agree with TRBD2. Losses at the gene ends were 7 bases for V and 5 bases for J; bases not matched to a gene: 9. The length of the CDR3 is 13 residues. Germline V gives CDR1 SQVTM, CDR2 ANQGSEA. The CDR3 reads CSAARLAGNEQYF. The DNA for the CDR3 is TGCAGCGCTGCGCGCCTAGCGGGGAACGAGCAGTACTTC.

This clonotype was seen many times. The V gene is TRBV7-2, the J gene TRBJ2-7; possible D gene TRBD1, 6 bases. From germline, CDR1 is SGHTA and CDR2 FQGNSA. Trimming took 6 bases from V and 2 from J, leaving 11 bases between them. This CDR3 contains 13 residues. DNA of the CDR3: TGTGCCAGCAGTCCCCGGACAGCCTACGAGCAGTACTTC. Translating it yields CASSPRTAYEQYF.

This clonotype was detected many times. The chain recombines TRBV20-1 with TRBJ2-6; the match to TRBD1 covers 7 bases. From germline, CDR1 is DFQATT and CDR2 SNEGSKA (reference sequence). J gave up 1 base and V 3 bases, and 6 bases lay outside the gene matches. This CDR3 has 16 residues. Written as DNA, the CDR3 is TGCAGTGCTAGGGGGGTGACAGGGTCTGGGGCCAACGTCCTGACTTTC. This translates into CSARGVTGSGANVLTF.

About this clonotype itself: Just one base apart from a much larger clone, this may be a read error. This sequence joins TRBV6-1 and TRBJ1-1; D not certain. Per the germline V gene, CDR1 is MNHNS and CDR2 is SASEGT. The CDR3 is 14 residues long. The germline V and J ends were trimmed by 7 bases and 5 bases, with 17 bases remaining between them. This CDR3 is CASMGKALLTEAFF. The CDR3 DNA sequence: TGTGCCAGCATGGGGAAGGCGTTGCTAACTGAAGCTTTCTTT.